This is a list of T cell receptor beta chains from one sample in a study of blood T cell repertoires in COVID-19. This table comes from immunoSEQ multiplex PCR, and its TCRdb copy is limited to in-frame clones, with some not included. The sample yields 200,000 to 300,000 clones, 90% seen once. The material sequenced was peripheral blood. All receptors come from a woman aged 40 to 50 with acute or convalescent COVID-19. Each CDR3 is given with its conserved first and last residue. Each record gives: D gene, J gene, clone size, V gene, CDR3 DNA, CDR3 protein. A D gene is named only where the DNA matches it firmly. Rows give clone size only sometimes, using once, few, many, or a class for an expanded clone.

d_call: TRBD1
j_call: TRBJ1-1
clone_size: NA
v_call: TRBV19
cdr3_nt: TGTGCCAGTAGTCCCAGGGGGAACGACTTGGCTGAAGCTTTCTTT
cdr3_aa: CASSPRGNDLAEAFF

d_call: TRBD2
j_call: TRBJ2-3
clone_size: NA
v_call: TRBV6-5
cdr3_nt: TGTGCCAGCACACGAGGGACTAGCTTCACAGATACGCAGTATTTT
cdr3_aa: CASTRGTSFTDTQYF

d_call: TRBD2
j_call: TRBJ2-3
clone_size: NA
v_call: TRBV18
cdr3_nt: TGTGCCAGCTCACCGACTAGGATAGCGGGTATAGATACGCAGTATTTT
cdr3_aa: CASSPTRIAGIDTQYF

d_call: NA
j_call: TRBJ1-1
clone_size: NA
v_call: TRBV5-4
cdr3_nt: TGTGCCAGCAGCTTGGTTCCCCCGGGAGGGGAGGCAGCTTTCTTT
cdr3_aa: CASSLVPPGGEAAFF

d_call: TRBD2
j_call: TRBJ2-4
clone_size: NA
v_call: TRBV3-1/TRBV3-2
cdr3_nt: TGTGCCAGCAGCCACATGACTAGCGGGGGAATTCCCATTCAGTACTTC
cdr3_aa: CASSHMTSGGIPIQYF

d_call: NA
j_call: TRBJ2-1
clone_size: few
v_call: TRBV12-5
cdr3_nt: TGTGCTAGTGGCCCTTCTAGCTCCTACAATGAGCAGTTCTTC
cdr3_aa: CASGPSSSYNEQFF

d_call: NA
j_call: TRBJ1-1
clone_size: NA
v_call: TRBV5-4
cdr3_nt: TGTGCCAGCAGCTTGGTTGGGGCCGCTGAAGCTTTCTTT
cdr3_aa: CASSLVGAAEAFF

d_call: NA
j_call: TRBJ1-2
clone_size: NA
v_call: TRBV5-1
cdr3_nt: TGCGCCAGCAGCTTCGGAAATCAGGGTGGCTACACCTTC
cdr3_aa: CASSFGNQGGYTF

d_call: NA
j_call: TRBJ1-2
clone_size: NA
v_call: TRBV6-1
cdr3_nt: TGTGCCAGCAGTGAAGGCGGTCCACATACTGGCTACACCTTC
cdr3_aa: CASSEGGPHTGYTF

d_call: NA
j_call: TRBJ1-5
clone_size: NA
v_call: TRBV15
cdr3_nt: TGTGCCACCAGCAAGGGGCGCGATCAGCCCCAGCATTTT
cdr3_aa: CATSKGRDQPQHF

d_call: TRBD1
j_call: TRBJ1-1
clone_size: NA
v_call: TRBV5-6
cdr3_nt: TGTGCCAGCAGCGTGGACAGGGGCTCGGGGAACACTGAAGCTTTCTTT
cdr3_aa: CASSVDRGSGNTEAFF

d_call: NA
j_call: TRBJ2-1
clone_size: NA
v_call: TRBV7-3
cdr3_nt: TGTGCCAGCAGCCCCGCGGGGGCGTCCTACAATGAGCAGTTCTTC
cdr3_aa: CASSPAGASYNEQFF

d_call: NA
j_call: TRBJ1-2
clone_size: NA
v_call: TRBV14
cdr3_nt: TGTGCCAGCAGCCAAGTGGGGGGGAACTATGGCTACACCTTC
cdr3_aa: CASSQVGGNYGYTF

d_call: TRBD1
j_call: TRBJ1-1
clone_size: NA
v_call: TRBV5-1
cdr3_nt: TGCGCCAGCAGCTTACCTCTACAGGGGACTGAAGCTTTCTTT
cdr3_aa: CASSLPLQGTEAFF

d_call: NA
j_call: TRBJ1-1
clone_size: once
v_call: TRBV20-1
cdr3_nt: TGCAGTGCGGGAGGGCCCCCAGAAACTTTCTTT
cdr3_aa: CSAGGPPETFF

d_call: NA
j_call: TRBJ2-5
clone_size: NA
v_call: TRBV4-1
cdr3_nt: TGCGCCAGCAGCCAAGACTTACTACAAGAGACCCAGTACTTC
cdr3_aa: CASSQDLLQETQYF

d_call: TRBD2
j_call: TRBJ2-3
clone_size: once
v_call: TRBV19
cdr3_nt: TGTGCCAGTAGTATTGCAGGGACTAGCGTTCTTTTATCAGAAACCGCAGATACGCAGTATTTT
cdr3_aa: CASSIAGTSVLLSETADTQYF

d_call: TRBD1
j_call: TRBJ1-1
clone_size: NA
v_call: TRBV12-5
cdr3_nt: TGTGCTAGTGGTTTGGATAACAGGGGAAACACTGAAGCTTTCTTT
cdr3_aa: CASGLDNRGNTEAFF

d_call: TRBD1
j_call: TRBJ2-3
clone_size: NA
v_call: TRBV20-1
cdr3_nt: TGCAGTGCTAGTTCCCGTAAGGGGGCTGACGATACGCAGTATTTT
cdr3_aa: CSASSRKGADDTQYF

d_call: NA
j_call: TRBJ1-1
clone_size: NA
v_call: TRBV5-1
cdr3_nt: TGCGCCAGCAGCTTCACAGTGGAGAACACTGAAGCTTTCTTT
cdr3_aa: CASSFTVENTEAFF

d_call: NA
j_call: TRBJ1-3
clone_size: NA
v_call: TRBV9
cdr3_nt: TGTGCCAGCAGCGTAGAAGTTGAGGGAAACACCATATATTTT
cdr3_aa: CASSVEVEGNTIYF

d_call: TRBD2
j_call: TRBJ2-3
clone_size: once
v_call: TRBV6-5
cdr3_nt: TGTGCCAGCAGTCGCGGGGGGGCCGGGACAGATACGCAGTATTTT
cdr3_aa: CASSRGGAGTDTQYF

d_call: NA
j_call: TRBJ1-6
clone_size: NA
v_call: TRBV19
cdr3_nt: TGTGCCAGTAGTCCTTGGGACTCCCGGAGTCCCCTCCACTTT
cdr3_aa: CASSPWDSRSPLHF

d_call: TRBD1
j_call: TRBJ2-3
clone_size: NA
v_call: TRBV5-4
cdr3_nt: TGTGCCTGCCAACGAGGGGGCAACACCGGCGCAGATACGCAGTATTTT
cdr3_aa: CACQRGGNTGADTQYF

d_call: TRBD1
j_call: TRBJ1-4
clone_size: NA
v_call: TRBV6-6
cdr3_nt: TGTGCCAGCAGTCGCCGGGACAGGGGAATTGCAACTAATGAAAAACTGTTTTTT
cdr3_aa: CASSRRDRGIATNEKLFF

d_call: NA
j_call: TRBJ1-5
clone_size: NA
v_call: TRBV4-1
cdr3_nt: TGCGCCAGCAGCCACCCCTCCGGGGGCAATCAGCCCCAGCATTTT
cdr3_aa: CASSHPSGGNQPQHF

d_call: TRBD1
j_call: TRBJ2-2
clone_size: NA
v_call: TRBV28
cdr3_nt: TGTGCCAGCAGATCCGGGACAGCGAACACCGGGGAGCTGTTTTTT
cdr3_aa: CASRSGTANTGELFF

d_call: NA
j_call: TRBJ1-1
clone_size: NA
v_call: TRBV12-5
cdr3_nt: TGTGCTAGTGCCCCGAGGGGGAGGGGAACCACCAACACTGAAGCTTTCTTT
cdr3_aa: CASAPRGRGTTNTEAFF

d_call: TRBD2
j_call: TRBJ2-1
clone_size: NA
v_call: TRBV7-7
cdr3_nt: TGTGCCAGCAACAGCGGGACTAGCGACGAAAATGAGCAGTTCTTC
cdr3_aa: CASNSGTSDENEQFF

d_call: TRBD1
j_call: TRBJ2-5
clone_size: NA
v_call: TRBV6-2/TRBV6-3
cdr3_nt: TGTGCCAGCAGCCAAACCAGGGGGCAAGAGACCCAGTACTTC
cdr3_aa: CASSQTRGQETQYF

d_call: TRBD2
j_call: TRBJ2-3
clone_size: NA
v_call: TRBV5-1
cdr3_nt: TGCGCCAGCAGCTCCCGCGGGGGTTCTTCAGATACGCAGTATTTT
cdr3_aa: CASSSRGGSSDTQYF

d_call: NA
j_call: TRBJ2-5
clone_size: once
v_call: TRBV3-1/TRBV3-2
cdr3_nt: TGTGCCAGCAGCCAACCCCGGACTACCCTCGGGACCCAGTACTTC
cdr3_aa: CASSQPRTTLGTQYF

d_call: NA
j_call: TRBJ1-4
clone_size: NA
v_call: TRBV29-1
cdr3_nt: TGCAGCGGCCGAGGCCCGGGGTCGGAAAAACTGTTTTTT
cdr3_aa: CSGRGPGSEKLFF

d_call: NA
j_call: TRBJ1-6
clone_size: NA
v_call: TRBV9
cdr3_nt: TGTGCCAGCAGCGTAGCGGCGTGGGGCAATTCACCCCTCCACTTT
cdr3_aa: CASSVAAWGNSPLHF

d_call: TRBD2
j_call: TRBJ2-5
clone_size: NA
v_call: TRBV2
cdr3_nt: TGTGCCAGCACGAAGGGCGTAGCGGGGGGCCTGGGGGAGACCCAGTACTTC
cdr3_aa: CASTKGVAGGLGETQYF

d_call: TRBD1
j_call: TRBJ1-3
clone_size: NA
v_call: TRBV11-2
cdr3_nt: TGTGCCAGCAGCTCACTCCGGGACAGGGGGCCTGGAAACACCATATATTTT
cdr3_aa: CASSSLRDRGPGNTIYF

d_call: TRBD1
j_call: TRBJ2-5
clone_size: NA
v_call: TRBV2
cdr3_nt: TGTGCCAGCAACAGGGGACCGCAAGAGACCCAGTACTTC
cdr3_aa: CASNRGPQETQYF

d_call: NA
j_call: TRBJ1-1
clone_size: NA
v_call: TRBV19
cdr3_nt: TGTGCCAGTGGGCGCGGGCAGTCGGCTTTCTTT
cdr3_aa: CASGRGQSAFF

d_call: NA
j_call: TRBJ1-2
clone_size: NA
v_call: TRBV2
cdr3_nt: TGTGCCAGCAGAGGGGGGGCGGACTATGGCTACACCTTC
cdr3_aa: CASRGGADYGYTF